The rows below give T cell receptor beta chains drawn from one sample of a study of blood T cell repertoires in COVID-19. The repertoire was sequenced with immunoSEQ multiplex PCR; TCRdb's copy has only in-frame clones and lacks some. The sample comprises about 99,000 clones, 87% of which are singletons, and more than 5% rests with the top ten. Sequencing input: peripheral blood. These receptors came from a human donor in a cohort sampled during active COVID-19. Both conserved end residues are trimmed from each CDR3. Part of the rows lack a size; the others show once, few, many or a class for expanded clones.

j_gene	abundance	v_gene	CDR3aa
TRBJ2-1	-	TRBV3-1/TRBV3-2	ASSARSGGGFSEQF
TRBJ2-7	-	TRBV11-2	ASSLRGVNEQY
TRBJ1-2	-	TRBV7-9	ASSPSGGYGYT
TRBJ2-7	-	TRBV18	ASSPGLAGSYEQY
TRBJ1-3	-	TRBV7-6	ASSLGGGLQISAIY
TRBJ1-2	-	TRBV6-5	ASKRGQGTGYT
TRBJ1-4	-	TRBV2	ASIIIRGSEKLF
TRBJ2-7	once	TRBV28	ASMRLAGGEQY
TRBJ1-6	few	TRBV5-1	ASSLDRGGNSPLH
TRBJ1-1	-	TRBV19	ASSISSKTGANTEAF
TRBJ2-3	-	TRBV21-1	ASSPYQGQGTDTQY
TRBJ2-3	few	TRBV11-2	ASSTYGAAGLAVTDTQY
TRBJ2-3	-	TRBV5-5	ASSLVFWPDFSTTDTQY
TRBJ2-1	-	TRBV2	ASRKDRGQNEQF
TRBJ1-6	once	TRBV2	AILGQGRWYNSPLH
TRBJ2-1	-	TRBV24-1	ATGTSGRHEQF